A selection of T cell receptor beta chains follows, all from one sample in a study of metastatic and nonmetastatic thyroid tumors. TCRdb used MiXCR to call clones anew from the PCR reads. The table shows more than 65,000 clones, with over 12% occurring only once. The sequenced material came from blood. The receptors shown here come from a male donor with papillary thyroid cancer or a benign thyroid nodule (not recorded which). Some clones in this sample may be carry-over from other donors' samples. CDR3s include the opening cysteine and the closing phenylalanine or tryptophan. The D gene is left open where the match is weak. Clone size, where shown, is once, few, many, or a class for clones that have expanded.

CDR3aa: CASSYRTPNEKLFF; CDR3nt: TGTGCCAGCAGTTATAGGACTCCTAATGAAAAACTGTTTTTT; j_gene: TRBJ1-4; v_gene: TRBV6-5; d_gene: -; abundance: many
CDR3aa: CASSAGKSLSTDTQYF; CDR3nt: TGCGCCAGCAGCGCGGGGAAATCACTAAGCACAGATACGCAGTATTTT; j_gene: TRBJ2-3; v_gene: TRBV10-1; d_gene: -; abundance: few
CDR3aa: CASSLGGGETQYF; CDR3nt: TGTGCCAGCAGCTTGGGAGGAGGGGAGACCCAGTACTTC; j_gene: TRBJ2-5; v_gene: TRBV11-2; d_gene: -; abundance: -
CDR3aa: CAWSRDTNTEAFF; CDR3nt: TGTGCCTGGAGCCGGGACACGAACACTGAAGCTTTCTTT; j_gene: TRBJ1-1; v_gene: TRBV30; d_gene: -; abundance: many
CDR3aa: CASGFNARGSYEQYF; CDR3nt: TGTGCCAGCGGCTTCAACGCCCGGGGCTCCTACGAGCAGTACTTC; j_gene: TRBJ2-7; v_gene: TRBV28; d_gene: -; abundance: few
CDR3aa: CASSLAGPRQYF; CDR3nt: TGTGCCAGCAGTCTAGCGGGACCTAGGCAGTATTTT; j_gene: TRBJ2-3; v_gene: TRBV28; d_gene: TRBD2; abundance: many
CDR3aa: CASSLVYRVKNTEAFF; CDR3nt: TGTGCCAGCAGTTTAGTCTACAGGGTGAAGAACACTGAAGCTTTCTTT; j_gene: TRBJ1-1; v_gene: TRBV12-3/TRBV12-4; d_gene: -; abundance: few
CDR3aa: CASGATGTIGYEQYF; CDR3nt: TGTGCCAGCGGCGCAACCGGGACTATCGGCTACGAGCAGTACTTC; j_gene: TRBJ2-7; v_gene: TRBV9; d_gene: TRBD2; abundance: -
CDR3aa: CASSLDGLRTGELFF; CDR3nt: TGTGCCAGCAGTTTAGATGGTTTAAGGACCGGGGAGCTGTTTTTT; j_gene: TRBJ2-2; v_gene: TRBV28; d_gene: -; abundance: few
CDR3aa: CASSLASGANVLTF; CDR3nt: TGTGCCAGCAGCTTAGCATCTGGGGCCAACGTCCTGACTTTC; j_gene: TRBJ2-6; v_gene: TRBV7-2; d_gene: -; abundance: many
CDR3aa: CASSDSADRAYEQYF; CDR3nt: TGTGCCAGCAGTGACTCCGCTGACAGGGCCTACGAGCAGTACTTC; j_gene: TRBJ2-7; v_gene: TRBV25-1; d_gene: TRBD1; abundance: -
CDR3aa: CASSFARGLTGQLFF; CDR3nt: TGCGCCAGCAGCTTTGCCAGGGGGCTCACCGGGCAGCTGTTTTTT; j_gene: TRBJ2-2; v_gene: TRBV5-1; d_gene: TRBD1; abundance: -
CDR3aa: CASSYAAGGVNEQFF; CDR3nt: TGTGCCAGCAGCTACGCGGCGGGAGGCGTTAATGAGCAGTTCTTC; j_gene: TRBJ2-1; v_gene: TRBV27; d_gene: TRBD2; abundance: many
CDR3aa: CASSYDRADTIYF; CDR3nt: TGTGCCAGCAGCTATGACAGGGCTGACACCATATATTTT; j_gene: TRBJ1-3; v_gene: TRBV7-2; d_gene: TRBD1; abundance: many
CDR3aa: CASSDPGQAKNIQYF; CDR3nt: TGTGCCAGCAGTGACCCCGGACAGGCCAAGAACATTCAGTACTTC; j_gene: TRBJ2-4; v_gene: TRBV25-1; d_gene: TRBD1; abundance: -
CDR3aa: CASSKGTSGRGEQYF; CDR3nt: TGTGCCAGTAGTAAGGGGACTAGCGGCAGGGGCGAGCAGTACTTC; j_gene: TRBJ2-7; v_gene: TRBV19; d_gene: TRBD2; abundance: many
CDR3aa: CASSRFIGGETQYF; CDR3nt: TGTGCCAGCAGTCGGTTTATTGGGGGGGAGACCCAGTACTTC; j_gene: TRBJ2-5; v_gene: TRBV6-1; d_gene: -; abundance: many
CDR3aa: CASSRTDEKLFF; CDR3nt: TGCGCCAGCAGCCGGACGGATGAAAAACTGTTTTTT; j_gene: TRBJ1-4; v_gene: TRBV5-1; d_gene: -; abundance: many
CDR3aa: CASGLNTGELFF; CDR3nt: TGTGCCAGCGGACTAAACACCGGGGAGCTGTTTTTT; j_gene: TRBJ2-2; v_gene: TRBV6-1; d_gene: -; abundance: many
CDR3aa: CASRHGTRGMYDEQFF; CDR3nt: TGTGCCAGCAGACACGGGACTAGAGGGATGTACGATGAGCAGTTCTTC; j_gene: TRBJ2-1; v_gene: TRBV11-2; d_gene: TRBD2; abundance: -
CDR3aa: CASSQTGIGYTF; CDR3nt: TGTGCCAGCAGTCAGACAGGGATAGGCTACACCTTC; j_gene: TRBJ1-2; v_gene: TRBV3-1; d_gene: TRBD1; abundance: many
CDR3aa: CASSITFRGTDTQYF; CDR3nt: TGTGCCAGTAGTATCACCTTTAGGGGGACAGATACGCAGTATTTT; j_gene: TRBJ2-3; v_gene: TRBV19; d_gene: -; abundance: many
CDR3aa: CAISDNMNTEAFF; CDR3nt: TGTGCCATCAGTGACAACATGAACACTGAAGCTTTCTTT; j_gene: TRBJ1-1; v_gene: TRBV10-3; d_gene: -; abundance: many
CDR3aa: CASSLASGTGELFF; CDR3nt: TGTGCCAGCAGCTTAGCTAGCGGAACCGGGGAGCTGTTTTTT; j_gene: TRBJ2-2; v_gene: TRBV7-3; d_gene: TRBD2; abundance: few
CDR3aa: CSARGGAVLGEQYF; CDR3nt: TGCAGTGCTAGAGGCGGTGCTGTTTTGGGGGAGCAGTACTTC; j_gene: TRBJ2-7; v_gene: TRBV20-1; d_gene: -; abundance: -
CDR3aa: CAWSDLRRGSTKETQYF; CDR3nt: TGTGCCTGGAGTGATCTAAGGCGTGGAAGTACGAAAGAGACCCAGTACTTC; j_gene: TRBJ2-5; v_gene: TRBV30; d_gene: -; abundance: -
CDR3aa: CASSLSGILYVEQYF; CDR3nt: TGTGCCAGCAGTTTAAGTGGAATCCTGTACGTCGAGCAGTACTTC; j_gene: TRBJ2-7; v_gene: TRBV28; d_gene: -; abundance: few